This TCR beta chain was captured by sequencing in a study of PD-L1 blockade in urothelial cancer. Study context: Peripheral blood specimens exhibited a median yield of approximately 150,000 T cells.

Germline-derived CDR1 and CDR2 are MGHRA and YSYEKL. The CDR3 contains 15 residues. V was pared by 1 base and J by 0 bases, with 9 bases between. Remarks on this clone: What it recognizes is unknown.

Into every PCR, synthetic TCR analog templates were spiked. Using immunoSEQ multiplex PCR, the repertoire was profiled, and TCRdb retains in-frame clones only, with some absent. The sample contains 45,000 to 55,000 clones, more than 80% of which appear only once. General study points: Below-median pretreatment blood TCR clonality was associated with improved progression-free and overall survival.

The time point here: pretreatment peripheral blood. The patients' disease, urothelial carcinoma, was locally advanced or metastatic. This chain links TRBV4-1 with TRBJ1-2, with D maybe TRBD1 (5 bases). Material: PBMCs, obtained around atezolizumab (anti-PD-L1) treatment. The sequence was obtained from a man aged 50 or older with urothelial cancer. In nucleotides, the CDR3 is TGCGCCAGCAGCCAAGCTCCAGGGACTAACTATGGCTACACCTTC. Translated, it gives CASSQAPGTNYGYTF.